Below are 8 T cell receptor beta chains sequenced from a single sample in a study of radiation and T cells in renal cell carcinoma. The sample's treatment: treatment-naive control, cytoreductive nephrectomy. TCRdb keeps only in-frame clones here, not all; method: immunoSEQ multiplex PCR. The sample consists of about 8,100 clones, roughly two thirds of them appearing once. Sample: tumor tissue, taken from a patient whose treatment was nephrectomy without radiotherapy. These receptors came from a man in his fifties or sixties with renal cell carcinoma.

The rearrangement joins TRBV9 to TRBJ2-7, with 9 bases that match TRBD2. The V gene end was trimmed by 3 bases and the J gene end by 4 bases; junction bases not matched to a gene: 8. This CDR3 is 15 amino acids long. The germline V gene has CDR1 SGDLS and CDR2 YYNGEE. CDR3 loop: CASSATPSGVYEQYF. The CDR3 DNA reads as TGTGCCAGCAGCGCCACCCCTAGCGGGGTTTACGAGCAGTACTTC.

The V and J genes are TRBV5-1 and TRBJ2-3, with TRBD2 matching 7 bases. The V gene's germline CDR1 is SGHRS and CDR2 YFSETQ. V lost 1 base, J lost 1 base, and 0 bases stayed unmatched. The CDR3 length is 14 residues. The chain's CDR3 is CASSLTSGTDTQYF. CDR3 nucleotides: TGCGCCAGCAGCTTGACTAGCGGCACAGATACGCAGTATTTT.

This clone was counted only a few times. The CDR3, as DNA: TGTGCCAGCAGTTTAGTACAGGGGGCGAATACGCAGTATTTT. It yields the protein CASSLVQGANTQYF. The chain is built from TRBV27 and TRBJ2-3; TRBD1 agrees at 9 bases. Looked up from germline, CDR1 is MNHEY and CDR2 is SMNVEV (reference sequence). With 2 bases clipped from V and 7 bases from J, the junction kept 4 bases outside the gene matches. This CDR3 contains 14 residues.

The chain combines TRBV10-3 with TRBJ1-2, with D unclear. The V end was cut by 10 bases, the J end by 8 bases, with 17 bases between. Germline lookup yields CDR1 ENHRY and CDR2 SYGVKD. This CDR3 comprises 12 residues. This CDR3 reads CATAPELEGYTF. CDR3 DNA: TGTGCCACCGCACCGGAACTAGAGGGCTACACCTTC.

This chain links TRBV7-9 with TRBJ2-7; perhaps TRBD2 as D (6 bases). The ends were cut back, 3 bases at V and 3 bases at J, with 12 bases in the middle. The CDR3 loop spans 14 amino acids. Germline values: CDR1 SEHNR, CDR2 FQNEAQ (reference sequence). The DNA for the CDR3 is TGTGCCAGCAGCTTGATGTGGGGGGACTACGAGCAGTACTTC. Translated: CASSLMWGDYEQYF.

This rearrangement joins TRBV27 to TRBJ2-7; TRBD1 agrees at 7 bases. V lost 4 bases and J lost 4; bases outside the gene matches: 13. CDR3 length equals 16 residues. Germline values: CDR1 MNHEY, CDR2 SMNVEV (reference sequence). CDR3 region: CASSSGLQGRRYEQYF. The CDR3 DNA reads as TGTGCCAGCAGTTCCGGCCTACAGGGGAGAAGGTACGAGCAGTACTTC.

The table lists this clone with a count of one. The chain joins TRBV6-5 to TRBJ2-5; a possible D gene is TRBD2 (6 bases). Between the trimmed V and J ends, which lost 5 bases and 12 bases, there was a span of 25 bases. CDR1 and CDR2 from the germline V gene are MNHEY and SVGAGI. The CDR3 spans 15 residues. The CDR3 sequence is CASSPLGVAEGREYF. CDR3 bases: TGTGCCAGCAGTCCCCTTGGAGTGGCGGAGGGCAGGGAGTACTTC.

In its sample, this clone was seen a few times. This sequence joins TRBV7-2 and TRBJ1-5; the D gene is possibly TRBD1 (5 bases). Per the germline V gene, CDR1 is SGHTA and CDR2 is FQGNSA. The V gene lost 3 bases and the J gene lost 7 bases, with 25 bases spanning the gap. CDR3 length equals 18 residues. This chain's CDR3 is CASSFRAGSGTREQPQHF. The CDR3 DNA reads TGTGCCAGCAGCTTCCGGGCAGGGAGCGGGACTAGGGAACAGCCCCAGCATTTT.